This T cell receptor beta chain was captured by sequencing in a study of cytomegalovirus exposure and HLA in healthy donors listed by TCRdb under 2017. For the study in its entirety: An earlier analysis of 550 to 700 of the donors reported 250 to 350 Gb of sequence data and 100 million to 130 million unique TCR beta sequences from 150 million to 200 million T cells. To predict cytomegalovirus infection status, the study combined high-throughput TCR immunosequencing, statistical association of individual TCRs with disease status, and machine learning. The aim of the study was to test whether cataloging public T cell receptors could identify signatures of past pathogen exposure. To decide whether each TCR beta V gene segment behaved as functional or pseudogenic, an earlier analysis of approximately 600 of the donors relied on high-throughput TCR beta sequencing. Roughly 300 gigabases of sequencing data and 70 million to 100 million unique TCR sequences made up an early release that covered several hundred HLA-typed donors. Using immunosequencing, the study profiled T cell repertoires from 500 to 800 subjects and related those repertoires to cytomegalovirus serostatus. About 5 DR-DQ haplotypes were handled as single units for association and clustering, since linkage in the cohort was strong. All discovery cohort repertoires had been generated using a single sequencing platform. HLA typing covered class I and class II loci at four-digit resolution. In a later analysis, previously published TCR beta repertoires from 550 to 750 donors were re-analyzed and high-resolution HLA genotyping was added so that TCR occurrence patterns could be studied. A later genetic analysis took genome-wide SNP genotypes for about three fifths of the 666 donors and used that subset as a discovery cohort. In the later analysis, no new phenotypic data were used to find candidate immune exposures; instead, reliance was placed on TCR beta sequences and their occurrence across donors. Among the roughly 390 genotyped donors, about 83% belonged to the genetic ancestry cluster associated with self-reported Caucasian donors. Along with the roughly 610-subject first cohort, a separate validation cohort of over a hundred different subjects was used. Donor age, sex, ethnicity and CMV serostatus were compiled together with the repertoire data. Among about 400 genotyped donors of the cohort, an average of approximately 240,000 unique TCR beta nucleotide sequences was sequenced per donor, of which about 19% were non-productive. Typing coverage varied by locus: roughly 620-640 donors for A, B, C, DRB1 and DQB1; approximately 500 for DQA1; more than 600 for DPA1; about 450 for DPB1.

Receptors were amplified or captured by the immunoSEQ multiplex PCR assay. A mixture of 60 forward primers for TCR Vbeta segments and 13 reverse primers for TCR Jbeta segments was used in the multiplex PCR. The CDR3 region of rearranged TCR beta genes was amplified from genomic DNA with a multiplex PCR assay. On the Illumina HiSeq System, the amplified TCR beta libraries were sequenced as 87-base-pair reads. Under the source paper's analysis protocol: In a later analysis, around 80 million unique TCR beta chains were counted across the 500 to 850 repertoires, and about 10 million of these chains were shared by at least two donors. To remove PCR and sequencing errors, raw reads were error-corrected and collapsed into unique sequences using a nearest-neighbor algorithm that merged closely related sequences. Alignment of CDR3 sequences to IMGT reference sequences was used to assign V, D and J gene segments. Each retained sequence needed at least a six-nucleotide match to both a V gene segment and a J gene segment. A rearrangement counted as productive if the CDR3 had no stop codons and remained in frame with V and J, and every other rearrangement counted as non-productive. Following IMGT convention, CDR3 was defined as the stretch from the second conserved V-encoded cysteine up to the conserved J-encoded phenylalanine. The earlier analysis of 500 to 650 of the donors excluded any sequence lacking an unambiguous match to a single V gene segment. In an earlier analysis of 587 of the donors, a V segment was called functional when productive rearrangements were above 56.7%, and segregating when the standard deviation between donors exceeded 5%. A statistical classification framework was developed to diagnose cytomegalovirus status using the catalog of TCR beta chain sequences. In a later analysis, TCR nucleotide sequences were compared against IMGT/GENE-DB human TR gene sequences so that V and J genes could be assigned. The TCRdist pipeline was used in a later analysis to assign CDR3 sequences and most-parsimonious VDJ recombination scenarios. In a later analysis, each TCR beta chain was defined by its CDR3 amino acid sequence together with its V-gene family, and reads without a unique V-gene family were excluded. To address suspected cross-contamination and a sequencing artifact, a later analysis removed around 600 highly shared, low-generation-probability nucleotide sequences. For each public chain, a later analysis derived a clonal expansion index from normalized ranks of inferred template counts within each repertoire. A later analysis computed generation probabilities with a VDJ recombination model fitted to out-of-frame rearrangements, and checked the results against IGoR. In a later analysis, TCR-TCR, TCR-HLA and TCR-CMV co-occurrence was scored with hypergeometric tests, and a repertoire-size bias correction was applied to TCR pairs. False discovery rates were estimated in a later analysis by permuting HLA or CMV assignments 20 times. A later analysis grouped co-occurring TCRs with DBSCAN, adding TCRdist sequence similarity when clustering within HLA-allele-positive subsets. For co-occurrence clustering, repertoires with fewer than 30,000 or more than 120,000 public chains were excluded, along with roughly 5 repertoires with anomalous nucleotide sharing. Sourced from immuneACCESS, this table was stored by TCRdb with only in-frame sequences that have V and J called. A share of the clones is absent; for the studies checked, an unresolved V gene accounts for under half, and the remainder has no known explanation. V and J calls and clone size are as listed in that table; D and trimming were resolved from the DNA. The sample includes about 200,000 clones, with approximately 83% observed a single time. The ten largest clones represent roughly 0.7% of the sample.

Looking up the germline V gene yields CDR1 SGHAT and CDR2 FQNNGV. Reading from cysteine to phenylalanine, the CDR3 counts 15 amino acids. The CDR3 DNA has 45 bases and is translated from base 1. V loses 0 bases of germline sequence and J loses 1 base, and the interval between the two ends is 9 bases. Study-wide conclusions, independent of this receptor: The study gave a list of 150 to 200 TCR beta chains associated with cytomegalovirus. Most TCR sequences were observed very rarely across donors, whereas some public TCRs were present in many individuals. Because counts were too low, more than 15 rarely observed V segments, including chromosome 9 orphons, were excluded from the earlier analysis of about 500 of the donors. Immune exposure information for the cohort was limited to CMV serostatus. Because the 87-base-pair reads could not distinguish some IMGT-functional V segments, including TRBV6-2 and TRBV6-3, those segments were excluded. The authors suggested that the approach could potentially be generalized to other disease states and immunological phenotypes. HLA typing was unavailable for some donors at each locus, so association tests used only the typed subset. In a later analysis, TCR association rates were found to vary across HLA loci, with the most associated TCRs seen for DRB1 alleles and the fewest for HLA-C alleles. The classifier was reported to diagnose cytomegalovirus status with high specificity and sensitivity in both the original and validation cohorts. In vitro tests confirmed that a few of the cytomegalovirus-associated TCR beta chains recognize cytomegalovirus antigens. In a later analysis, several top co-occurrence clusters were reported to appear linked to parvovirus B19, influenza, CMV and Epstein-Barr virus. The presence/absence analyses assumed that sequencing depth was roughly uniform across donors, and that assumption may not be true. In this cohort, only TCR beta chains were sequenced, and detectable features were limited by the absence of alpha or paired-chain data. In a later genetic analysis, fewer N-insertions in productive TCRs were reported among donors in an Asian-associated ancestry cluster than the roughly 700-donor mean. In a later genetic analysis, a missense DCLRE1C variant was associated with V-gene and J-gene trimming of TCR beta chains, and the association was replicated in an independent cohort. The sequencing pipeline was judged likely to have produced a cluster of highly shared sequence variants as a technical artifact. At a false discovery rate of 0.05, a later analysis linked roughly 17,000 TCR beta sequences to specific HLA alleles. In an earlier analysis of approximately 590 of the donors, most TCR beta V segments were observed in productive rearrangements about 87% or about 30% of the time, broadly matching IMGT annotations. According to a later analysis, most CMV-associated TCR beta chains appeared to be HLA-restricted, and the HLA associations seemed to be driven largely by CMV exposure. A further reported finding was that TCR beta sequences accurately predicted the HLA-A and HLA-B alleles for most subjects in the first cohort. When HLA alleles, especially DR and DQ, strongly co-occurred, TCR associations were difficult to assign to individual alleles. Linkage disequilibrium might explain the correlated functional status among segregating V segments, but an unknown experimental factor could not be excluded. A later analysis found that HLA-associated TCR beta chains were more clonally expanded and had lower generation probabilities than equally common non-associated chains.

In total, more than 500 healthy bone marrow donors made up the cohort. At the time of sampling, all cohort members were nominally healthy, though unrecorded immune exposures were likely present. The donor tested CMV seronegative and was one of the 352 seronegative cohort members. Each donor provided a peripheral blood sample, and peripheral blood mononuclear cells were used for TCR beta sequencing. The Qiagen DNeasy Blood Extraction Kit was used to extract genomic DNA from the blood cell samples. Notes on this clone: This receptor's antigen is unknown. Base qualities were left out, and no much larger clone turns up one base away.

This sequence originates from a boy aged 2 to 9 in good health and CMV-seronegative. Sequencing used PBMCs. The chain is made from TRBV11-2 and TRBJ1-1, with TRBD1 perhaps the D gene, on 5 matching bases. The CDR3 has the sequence CASSLEAGGNTEAFF. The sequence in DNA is TGTGCCAGCAGCTTAGAGGCGGGGGGGAACACTGAAGCTTTCTTT.